One T cell receptor (beta chain) is described in this entry. Its binding antigen is unknown. Qualities for individual bases were not recorded, and no much larger clone is one base off. TCRbeta CDR3 regions were amplified from genomic DNA using the immunoSEQ Assay, a bias-controlled multiplex PCR. The published analysis was carried out like this. Nucleated cell counts per sample were estimated from amplification of reference gene primers within the assay. Sequence reads were collapsed and filtered to measure the absolute abundance of every unique TCRbeta CDR3 rearrangement. For each sample, productive Simpson clonality was calculated as the square root of Simpson's diversity index across productive rearrangements. Imported from immuneACCESS, the table was reduced by TCRdb to in-frame sequences with V and J called. These copies leave out some clones; in studies compared against another copy, an unresolved V gene accounts for under half, and the cause of the remainder is not known. That table gives V, J and clone size, and the DNA gave D and trimming. This sample has about 430,000 clones in its table, and about 88% of those were observed once. The top ten clones comprise 1.4% to 1.5% of the sample.

The data originate from a study of blood T cell repertoires in COVID-19 (dated by TCRdb to about 2020). About the full investigation: The collaborator samples originated in the United States, Italy and Spain and spanned the acute and convalescent phases of COVID-19. Deeply sampled blood TCRbeta repertoires from subjects exposed to, actively infected with, or recovered from COVID-19 were included in the dataset. Samples came from the ongoing ImmuneRACE study (first 160 participants) plus 1,254 subjects from 6 global collaborators. Where available, HLA class I and class II types were obtained from metadata supplied by the sample provider rather than from assay-based typing. The material from the prospective study consisted of cDNA or gDNA derived from T cells, B-cell-depleted T cells, or PBMCs. Nearly every sample came with metadata listing a de-identified subject ID, COVID-19 status, age in years and sex. The repertoires were made available in a free public database intended to serve as a resource for research on the immune response to SARS-CoV-2.

Participants in the prospective study were aged roughly 18 to 100 years, lived in some 24 United States geographic areas, and enrolled through a virtual design. In the prospective study, cohorts were assigned on the basis of participant-reported clinical history obtained from a screening survey and a study questionnaire. A participant counted as exposed if, within 2 weeks of entering the study, that participant had been in contact with someone who had a PCR-confirmed or clinician-diagnosed COVID-19 case. Each participant in the prospective study had whole blood, serum and a nasopharyngeal or oropharyngeal swab collected by mobile phlebotomists. Prospective study participants could optionally give additional blood draws and questionnaires over a 2-month period. Before DNA extraction, prospective study blood samples were shipped either frozen or at room temperature. What the work shows at the level of the full study, not this receptor alone: Clinical and demographic metadata were provided uncurated, with the amount varying by source and participant.

From its cysteine to its phenylalanine, the CDR3 spans 16 amino acids. Of the read, only the CDR3 DNA is kept; its 48 bases are in frame from base 1. The germline V gene provides CDR1 MGHDK and CDR2 SYGVNS. For this chain, trimming is 1 base at the V end and 2 bases at the J end, and the number of junction bases without a gene match is 4. Sequencing used PBMCs or T cells enriched from blood (not recorded which). Rearrangement joined TRBV25-1 to TRBJ2-1, with 8 middle bases fitting TRBD2. This receptor was taken from a woman aged 18-29 years who had been exposed to COVID-19. The CDR3 region reads CASSESGSGAYNEQFF. The DNA reads TGTGCCAGCAGTGAATCGGGTAGCGGGGCCTACAATGAGCAGTTCTTC.